The next 23 T cell receptor beta chains were all read from a single sample in a study of OX40 agonist ivuxolimab in advanced cancers. Assay: immunoSEQ multiplex PCR; the TCRdb copy retains only in-frame clones and omits some. Of tens of thousands of clones in the sample, around 87% were seen once. Source: CD4+ or CD8+ T cells sorted from blood, taken in a trial of the OX40 agonist ivuxolimab. The receptors were sampled from an adult with an advanced solid tumor such as melanoma, head and neck, liver or kidney cancer.

This clone was detected once. The chain recombines TRBV6-5 with TRBJ1-1, with D uncertain. The CDR3 spans 13 residues. The germline V gene encodes CDR1 MNHEY and CDR2 SVGAGI. Trimming shortened V by 4 bases and J by 3 bases, and 9 bases separated the two germline ends. CDR3 in amino acids: CASSLYQDTEAFF. In DNA form, the CDR3 reads TGTGCCAGCAGTTTGTATCAAGACACTGAAGCTTTCTTT.

The gene calls are TRBV30 and TRBJ1-2, with TRBD1 as a possible D gene (6 bases). The germline V gene has CDR1 GTSNPN and CDR2 SVGIG (reference sequence). V lost 3 bases, J lost 1 base, and 12 bases lay in between. CDR3 size: 14 residues. In nucleotides, the CDR3 is TGTGCCTGGAGGGGGAACAGGGTTAACTATGGCTACACCTTC. It specifies CAWRGNRVNYGYTF.

This clone was counted once. The chain couples TRBV6-4 to TRBJ1-6; possibly TRBD1 for D (6 bases). The CDR3 has 15 residues. Trimming removed 3 bases from V and 7 bases from J, with 13 bases in between. Germline V CDR1 and CDR2: MRHNA, SNTAGT. Here the CDR3 reads CASSERTDRNSPLHF. The CDR3 coding sequence is TGTGCCAGCAGTGAACGGACAGATAGGAATTCACCCCTCCACTTT.

The chain joins TRBV6-6 to TRBJ1-2, with 9 positions matching TRBD1. The V gene's germline CDR1 is MNHNY and CDR2 SVGAGI (reference sequence). The trim removed 5 bases at V and 1 base at J, leaving 2 bases unmatched. The CDR3 covers 14 residues. DNA for the CDR3: TGTGCCAGCAGTGGGACAGGGATTAACTATGGCTACACCTTC. Its protein product is CASSGTGINYGYTF.

The chain links TRBV5-1 to TRBJ2-3; TRBD1 matches at 7 bases. CDR1 and CDR2 from the germline V gene are SGHRS and YFSETQ. Germline trimming cut 7 bases from V and 3 bases from J; bases unmatched to any gene: 8. The CDR3 sequence is 14 residues long. CDR3 in amino acids: CASRRGTDTDTQYF. The CDR3 nucleotides are TGCGCCAGCCGTAGAGGGACAGATACAGATACGCAGTATTTT.

The chain combines TRBV6-5 with TRBJ1-1; weak D call: TRBD1 (6 bases). Trimming took 5 bases from V and 7 from J, leaving 14 bases between them. Germline CDR1 is MNHEY and CDR2 is SVGAGI. The CDR3 covers 13 residues. The CDR3, as DNA: TGTGCCAGCAGTGTGGACAGTGCTTATGAAGCTTTCTTT. Its protein is CASSVDSAYEAFF.

The chain has TRBV20-1 and TRBJ2-6, with 7 bases identical to TRBD2. Germline CDR1 reads DFQATT; CDR2 reads SNEGSKA (reference sequence). CDR3 length equals 11 residues. CDR3 protein: CSAGRGNVLTF. CDR3 nucleotides: TGCAGCGCTGGGAGGGGCAACGTCCTGACTTTC.

The V call is TRBV18, the J call TRBJ1-1; D call uncertain. V lost 5 bases to trimming and J lost 1 base, with 8 bases between them. CDR3 length: 13 amino acids. CDR1 KGHSH and CDR2 LQKENI come from the germline V gene. The CDR3 nucleotides read TGTGCCAGCTCAACAGACCAGAACACTGAAGCTTTCTTT. Translating gives CASSTDQNTEAFF. Full variable domain (remainder filled in from reference TRBV18 and TRBJ1-1): NAGVMQNPRHLVRRRGQEARLRCSPMKGHSHVYWYRQLPEEGLKFMVYLQKENIIDESGMPKERFSAEFPKEGPSILRIQQVVRGDSAAYFCASSTDQNTEAFFGQGTRLTVV.

J is TRBJ1-2 and V is TRBV6-5, with TRBD1 identical over 10 bases. V shed 8 bases, J shed 7 bases, and the junction held 7 bases outside the gene matches. The germline V gene encodes CDR1 MNHEY and CDR2 SVGAGI. This CDR3 spans 13 amino acids. The CDR3 sequence: CASGTGEWGGYTF. The CDR3 DNA sequence: TGTGCCAGCGGGACAGGGGAGTGGGGTGGCTACACCTTC.

The chain carries TRBV20-1 and TRBJ2-1; possibly TRBD2 for D (6 bases). Germline-derived CDR1 and CDR2 are DFQATT and SNEGSKA (reference sequence). The CDR3 contains 11 residues. Trimming took off 6 bases at V and 8 bases at J, with 11 bases between the two ends. The chain's CDR3 is CSAGGGYEQFF. CDR3 sequence (DNA): TGCAGTGCGGGTGGGGGGTATGAGCAGTTCTTC.

The V call is TRBV2, the J call TRBJ2-3; D unclear. Germline lookup yields CDR1 SNHLY and CDR2 FYNNEI. This CDR3 has 13 amino acids. V was pared by 6 bases and J by 3 bases, with 10 bases between. The CDR3 DNA reads as TGTGCCAGCAGAGCTACCGGGACAGATACGCAGTATTTT. Translation: CASRATGTDTQYF. The full variable domain, with the rest looked up from reference TRBV2 and TRBJ2-3, is EPEVTQTPSHQVTQMGQEVILRCVPISNHLYFYWYRQILGQKVEFLVSFYNNEISEKSEIFDDQFSVERPDGSNFTLKIRSTKLEDSAMYFCASRATGTDTQYFGPGTRLTVL.

With regard to this clone: Additional DNA sequences in this sample encode the identical CDR3. The chain carries TRBV27 and TRBJ1-5; a possible D gene is TRBD1 (5 bases). Trimming took 3 bases from V and 6 from J, leaving 9 bases between them. The CDR3 extends over 13 amino acids. Germline CDR1 MNHEY, CDR2 SMNVEV (reference sequence). The CDR3 here is CASSFSDSQPQHF. The CDR3 DNA follows: TGTGCCAGCAGTTTTAGTGACAGTCAGCCCCAGCATTTT.

The chain recombines TRBV25-1 with TRBJ2-7; D remains unclear. Trimming pared 3 bases from V and 1 base from J, leaving 4 bases between. Germline CDR1 reads MGHDK; CDR2 reads SYGVNS. The CDR3 contains 12 residues. Here the CDR3 DNA reads TGTGCCAGCAGTGATTGGTCCTACGAGCAGTACTTC. Translating it yields CASSDWSYEQYF.

The chain has TRBV6-6 and TRBJ2-3; 8 bases agree with TRBD1. Germline CDR1 MNHNY, CDR2 SVGAGI (reference sequence). V gave up 6 bases and J gave up 3 bases; unmatched junction bases: 5. The CDR3 totals 14 residues. The CDR3 sequence: CASSDRGVTDTQYF. DNA for the CDR3: TGTGCCAGCAGCGACAGGGGAGTGACAGATACGCAGTATTTT.

This clone appeared a few times. The same CDR3 also results from other DNA sequences found in this sample. The chain uses TRBV18 and TRBJ1-1, with D possibly matching TRBD1 (6 bases). The V end was cut by 3 bases, the J end by 0 bases, with 8 bases between. Germline V gives CDR1 KGHSH, CDR2 LQKENI. There are 14 residues in the CDR3. The CDR3 spells CASSPGQLNTEAFF. CDR3 bases: TGTGCCAGCTCACCGGGACAACTGAACACTGAAGCTTTCTTT.

The V gene is TRBV5-4, the J gene TRBJ1-1, with 7 bases matching TRBD1. This CDR3 comprises 14 residues. The V gene's germline CDR1 is SGHNT and CDR2 YYREEE (reference sequence). Unmatched junction bases numbered 13, after V lost 4 bases and J lost 10 bases. The CDR3 spells CASSPLQGVKVAFF. The CDR3 coding sequence is TGTGCCAGCAGCCCTCTCCAGGGGGTTAAGGTAGCTTTCTTT.

The chain recombines TRBV30 with TRBJ1-2, with a weak D call TRBD1 (6 bases). CDR1 and CDR2 from the germline V gene are GTSNPN and SVGIG (reference sequence). V lost 3 bases and J lost 5, with 16 bases in between. This CDR3 contains 14 residues. This chain's CDR3 is CAWSPRGIRYGYTF. For the CDR3, the DNA is TGTGCCTGGAGCCCCAGGGGTATAAGATATGGCTACACCTTC.

The chain has TRBV29-1 and TRBJ2-5; TRBD1 matches at 7 bases. Looked up from germline, CDR1 is SQVTM and CDR2 is ANQGSEA. CDR3 size: 13 residues. After removal of 6 bases from V and 5 bases from J, the junction contained 9 bases not matched to a gene. This CDR3 is CSVQLTGKETQYF. The CDR3 DNA follows: TGCAGCGTCCAACTGACAGGGAAGGAGACCCAGTACTTC.

The DNA of the CDR3 is TGTGCCTGGAGTCGGGACAGCCCTGGGGCCGGGGAGCTGTTTTTT. Translation: CAWSRDSPGAGELFF. The J gene is TRBJ2-2, the V gene TRBV30; the match to TRBD1 covers 7 bases. The length of the CDR3 is 15 residues. CDR1 is GTSNPN and CDR2 is SVGIG in the germline V gene (reference sequence). V was clipped by 2 bases and J by 6 bases; unmatched bases: 9.

The chain recombines TRBV9 with TRBJ2-2, with 7 bases aligning to TRBD2. V was pared by 4 bases and J by 3 bases, with 9 bases of the junction left unmatched. The CDR3 totals 16 residues. Germline assignment: CDR1 SGDLS and CDR2 YYNGEE. In nucleotides, the CDR3 is TGTGCCAGCAGCCTCACGACTAGCTTGGACACCGGGGAGCTGTTTTTT. Amino acids: CASSLTTSLDTGELFF.

This clone is a singleton in its sample. The chain links TRBV7-6 to TRBJ1-5; unclear D gene. This CDR3 contains 13 residues. Per germline, CDR1 SGHVS and CDR2 FNYEAQ. V lost 5 bases and J lost 4, with 9 bases in between. The CDR3 loop is CASSRTLNQPQHF. The DNA of the CDR3 is TGTGCCAGCAGCCGGACGTTAAATCAGCCCCAGCATTTT.

CDR3 in amino acids: CASSVTGNSQPQHF. DNA for the CDR3: TGTGCCAGCAGCGTAACAGGGAACAGTCAGCCCCAGCATTTT. The chain links TRBV2 to TRBJ1-5; weak D call: TRBD1 (6 bases). Germline CDR1 and CDR2: SNHLY and FYNNEI. The CDR3 is 14 amino acids. V lost 6 bases and J 6 bases, leaving 15 bases between the germline ends.

The CDR3 nucleotides are TGTGCCACCGGCATAGCGGGAACTAGCACAGATACGCAGTATTTT. It yields the protein CATGIAGTSTDTQYF. The V and J genes are TRBV18 and TRBJ2-3, with 8 bases fitting TRBD2. The CDR3 runs 15 residues. Unmatched junction bases numbered 9, after V lost 10 bases and J lost 0 bases. Germline V gives CDR1 KGHSH, CDR2 LQKENI.